Listed here is a single T cell receptor (beta chain). The CDR3 loop spans 15 amino acids. CDR1 and CDR2 from the germline V gene are MNHEY and SMNVEV (reference sequence). V lost 6 bases, J lost 1 base, and 5 bases stayed unmatched. These data come from a study of OX40 agonist ivuxolimab in advanced cancers. Only in-frame clones appear in the TCRdb table, and some are missing; sequencing was by immunoSEQ multiplex PCR. The table shows roughly 74,000 clones, with roughly 90% occurring only once. The sample in question was CD4+ or CD8+ T cells sorted from blood, obtained in a trial of the OX40 agonist ivuxolimab. The chain recombines TRBV27 with TRBJ1-5; TRBD1 agrees at 8 bases. The receptor's source is an adult with an advanced solid tumor such as melanoma, head and neck, liver or kidney cancer. The CDR3 protein is CASRPTGGSNQPQHF. The CDR3 region has the DNA TGTGCCAGCAGACCCACAGGGGGGAGCAATCAGCCCCAGCATTTT.